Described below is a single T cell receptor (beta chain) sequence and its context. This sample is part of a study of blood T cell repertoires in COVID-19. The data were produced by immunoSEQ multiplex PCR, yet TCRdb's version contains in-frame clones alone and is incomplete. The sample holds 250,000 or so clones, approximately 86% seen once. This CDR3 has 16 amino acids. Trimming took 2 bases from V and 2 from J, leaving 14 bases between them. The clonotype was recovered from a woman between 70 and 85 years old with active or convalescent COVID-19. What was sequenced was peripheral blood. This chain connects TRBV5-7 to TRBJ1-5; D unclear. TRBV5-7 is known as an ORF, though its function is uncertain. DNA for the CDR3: TGTGCCAGCAGCTTCGGGAAGGAGAGTTGCAATCAGCCCCAGCATTTT. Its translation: CASSFGKESCNQPQHF.